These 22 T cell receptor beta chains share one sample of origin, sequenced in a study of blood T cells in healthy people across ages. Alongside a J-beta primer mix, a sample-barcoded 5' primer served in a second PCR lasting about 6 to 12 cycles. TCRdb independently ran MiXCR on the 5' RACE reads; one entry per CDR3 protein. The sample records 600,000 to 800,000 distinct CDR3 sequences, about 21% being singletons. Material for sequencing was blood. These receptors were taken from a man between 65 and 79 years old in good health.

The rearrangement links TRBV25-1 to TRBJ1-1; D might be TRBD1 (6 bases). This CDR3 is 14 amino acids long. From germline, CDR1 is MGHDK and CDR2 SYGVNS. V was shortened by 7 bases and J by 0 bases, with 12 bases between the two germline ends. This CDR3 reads CASTRTAMNTEAFF. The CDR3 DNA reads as TGTGCCAGCACCCGGACAGCCATGAACACTGAAGCTTTCTTT. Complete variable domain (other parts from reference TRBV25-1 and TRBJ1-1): EADIYQTPRYLVIGTGKKITLECSQTMGHDKMYWYQQDPGMELHLIHYSYGVNSTEKGDLSSESTVSRIRTEHFPLTLESARPSHTSQYLCASTRTAMNTEAFFGQGTRLTVV.

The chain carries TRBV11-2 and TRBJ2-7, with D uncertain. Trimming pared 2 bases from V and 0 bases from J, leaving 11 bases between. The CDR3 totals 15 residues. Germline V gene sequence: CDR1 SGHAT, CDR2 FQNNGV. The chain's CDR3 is CASSLSTKSSYEQYF. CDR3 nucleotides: TGTGCCAGCAGCTTAAGTACAAAGAGCTCCTACGAGCAGTACTTC. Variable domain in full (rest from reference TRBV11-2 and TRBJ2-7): EAGVAQSPRYKIIEKRQSVAFWCNPISGHATLYWYQQILGQGPKLLIQFQNNGVVDDSQLPKDRFSAERLKGVDSTLKIQPAKLEDSAVYLCASSLSTKSSYEQYFGPGTRLTVT.

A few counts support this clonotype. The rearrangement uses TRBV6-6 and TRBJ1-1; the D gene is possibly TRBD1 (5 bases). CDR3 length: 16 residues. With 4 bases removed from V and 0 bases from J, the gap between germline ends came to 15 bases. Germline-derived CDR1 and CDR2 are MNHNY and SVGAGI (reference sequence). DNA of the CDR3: TGTGCCAGCAGTTCCCCGGGACGAATAATGAACACTGAAGCTTTCTTT. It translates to CASSSPGRIMNTEAFF.

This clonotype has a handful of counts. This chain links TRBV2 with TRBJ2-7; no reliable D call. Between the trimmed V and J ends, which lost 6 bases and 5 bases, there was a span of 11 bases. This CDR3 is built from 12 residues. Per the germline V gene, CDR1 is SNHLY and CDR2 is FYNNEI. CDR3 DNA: TGTGCCAGCAGCAAAACCCTAGACGAGCAGTACTTC. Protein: CASSKTLDEQYF. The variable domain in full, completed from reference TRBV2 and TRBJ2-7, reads EPEVTQTPSHQVTQMGQEVILRCVPISNHLYFYWYRQILGQKVEFLVSFYNNEISEKSEIFDDQFSVERPDGSNFTLKIRSTKLEDSAMYFCASSKTLDEQYFGPGTRLTVT.

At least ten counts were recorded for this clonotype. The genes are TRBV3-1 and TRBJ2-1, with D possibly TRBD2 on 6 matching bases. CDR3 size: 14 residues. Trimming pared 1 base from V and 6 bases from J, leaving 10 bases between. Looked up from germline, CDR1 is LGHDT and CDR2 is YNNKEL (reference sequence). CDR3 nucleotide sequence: TGTGCCAGCAGCCAAGGTGGGGGGACCAATGAGCAGTTCTTC. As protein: CASSQGGGTNEQFF.

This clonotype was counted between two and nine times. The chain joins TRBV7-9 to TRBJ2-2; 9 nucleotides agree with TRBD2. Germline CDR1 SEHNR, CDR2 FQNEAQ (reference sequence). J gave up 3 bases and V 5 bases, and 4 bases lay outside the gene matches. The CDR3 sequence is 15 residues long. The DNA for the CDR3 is TGTGCCAGCAGCCCTAGCGGGATTTACACCGGGGAGCTGTTTTTT. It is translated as CASSPSGIYTGELFF.

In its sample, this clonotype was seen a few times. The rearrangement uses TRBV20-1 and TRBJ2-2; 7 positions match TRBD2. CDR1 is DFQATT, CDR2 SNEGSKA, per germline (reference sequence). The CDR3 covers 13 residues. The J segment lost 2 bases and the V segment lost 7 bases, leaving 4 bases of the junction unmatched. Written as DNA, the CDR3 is TGCAGTGGGTCTAGCGGTAACACCGGGGAGCTGTTTTTT. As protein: CSGSSGNTGELFF.

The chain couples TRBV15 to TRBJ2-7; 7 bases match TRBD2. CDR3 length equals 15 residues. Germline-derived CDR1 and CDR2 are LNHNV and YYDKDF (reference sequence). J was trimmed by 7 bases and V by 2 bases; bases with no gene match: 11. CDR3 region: CATSRSMAGEMEQYF. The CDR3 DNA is TGTGCCACCAGCAGATCTATGGCGGGAGAGATGGAGCAGTACTTC.

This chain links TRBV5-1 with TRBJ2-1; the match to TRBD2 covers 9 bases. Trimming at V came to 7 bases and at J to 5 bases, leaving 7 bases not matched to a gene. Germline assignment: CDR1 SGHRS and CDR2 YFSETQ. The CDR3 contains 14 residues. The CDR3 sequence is CASSQGGRDNEQFF. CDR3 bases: TGCGCCAGCTCTCAGGGCGGGAGGGACAATGAGCAGTTCTTC.

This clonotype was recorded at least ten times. The CDR3 here is CASSLDGGAYNEQFF. In nucleotides, the CDR3 is TGTGCCAGCAGCTTAGACGGGGGGGCCTACAATGAGCAGTTCTTC. The V call is TRBV7-2, the J call TRBJ2-1; 8 nucleotides agree with TRBD2. Germline V CDR1 and CDR2: SGHTA, FQGNSA. J lost 2 bases, V lost 1 base, and 1 base had no gene match. CDR3 length equals 15 residues.

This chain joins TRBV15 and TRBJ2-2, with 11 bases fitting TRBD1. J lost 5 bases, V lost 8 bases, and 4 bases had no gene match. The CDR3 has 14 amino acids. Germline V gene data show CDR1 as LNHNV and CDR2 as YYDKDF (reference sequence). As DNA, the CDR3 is TGTGCCACCCAGGACAGGGGGCGAACCGGGGAGCTGTTTTTT. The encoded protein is CATQDRGRTGELFF.

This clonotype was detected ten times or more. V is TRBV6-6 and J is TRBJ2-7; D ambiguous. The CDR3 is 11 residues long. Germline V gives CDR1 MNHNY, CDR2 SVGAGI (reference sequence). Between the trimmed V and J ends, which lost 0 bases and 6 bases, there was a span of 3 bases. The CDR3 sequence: CASSYSSEQYF. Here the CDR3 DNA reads TGTGCCAGCAGTTACTCGAGCGAGCAGTACTTC.

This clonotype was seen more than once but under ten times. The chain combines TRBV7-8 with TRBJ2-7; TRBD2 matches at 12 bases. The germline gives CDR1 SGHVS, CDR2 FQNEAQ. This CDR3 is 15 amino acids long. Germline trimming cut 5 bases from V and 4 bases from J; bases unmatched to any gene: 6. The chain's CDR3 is CASSVLTSGSYEQYF. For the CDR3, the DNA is TGTGCCAGCAGCGTGCTGACTAGCGGGAGTTACGAGCAGTACTTC.

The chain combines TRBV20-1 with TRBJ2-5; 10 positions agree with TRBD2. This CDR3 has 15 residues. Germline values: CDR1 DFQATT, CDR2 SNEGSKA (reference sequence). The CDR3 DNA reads TGCAGCGCCTCGGCGACTAGCGGGTTAAAAGAGACCCAGTACTTC. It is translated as CSASATSGLKETQYF.

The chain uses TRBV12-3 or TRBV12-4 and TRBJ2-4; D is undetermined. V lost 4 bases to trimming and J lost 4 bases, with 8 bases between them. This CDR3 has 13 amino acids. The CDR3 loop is CASSSGTKNIQYF. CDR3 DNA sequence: TGTGCCAGCAGTTCCGGAACTAAAAACATTCAGTACTTC.

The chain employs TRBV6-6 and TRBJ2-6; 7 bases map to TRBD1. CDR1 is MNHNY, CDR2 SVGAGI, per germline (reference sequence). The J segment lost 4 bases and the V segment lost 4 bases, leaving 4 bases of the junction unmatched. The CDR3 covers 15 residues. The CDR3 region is CASSSRGQGANVLTF. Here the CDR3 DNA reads TGTGCCAGCAGTTCAAGGGGGCAGGGGGCCAACGTCCTGACTTTC.

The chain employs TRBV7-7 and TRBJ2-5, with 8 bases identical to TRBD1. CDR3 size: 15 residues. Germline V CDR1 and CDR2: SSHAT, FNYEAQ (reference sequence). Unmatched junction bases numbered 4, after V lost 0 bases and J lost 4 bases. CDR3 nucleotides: TGTGCCAGCAGCTTAGCGGGCAGGGGGCGAGAGACCCAGTACTTC. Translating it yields CASSLAGRGRETQYF.

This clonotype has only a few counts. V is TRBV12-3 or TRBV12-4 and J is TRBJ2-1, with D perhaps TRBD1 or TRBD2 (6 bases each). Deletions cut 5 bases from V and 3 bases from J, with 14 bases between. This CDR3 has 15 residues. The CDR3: CASSPSGGGYNEQFF. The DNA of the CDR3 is TGTGCCAGCAGTCCGAGCGGAGGGGGCTACAATGAGCAGTTCTTC.

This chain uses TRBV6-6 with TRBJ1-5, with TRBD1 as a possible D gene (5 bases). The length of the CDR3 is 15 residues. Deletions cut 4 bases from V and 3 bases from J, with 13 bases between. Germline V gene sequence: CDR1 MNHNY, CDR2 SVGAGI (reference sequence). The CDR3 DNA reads TGTGCCAGCAGTTCATGGGACGTAATCAATCAGCCCCAGCATTTT. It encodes CASSSWDVINQPQHF.

In DNA form, the CDR3 reads TGTGCCAGCAGCTCAGGGGGGGGAAACTATGGCTACACCTTC. Residues: CASSSGGGNYGYTF. The chain carries TRBV7-9 and TRBJ1-2; the match to TRBD1 covers 7 bases. The CDR3 has 14 residues. Per the germline V gene, CDR1 is SEHNR and CDR2 is FQNEAQ (reference sequence). The trim removed 4 bases at V and 2 bases at J, leaving 4 bases unmatched. The full variable domain, with the rest looked up from reference TRBV7-9 and TRBJ1-2, is DTGVSQNPRHKITKRGQNVTFRCDPISEHNRLYWYRQTLGQGPEFLTYFQNEAQLEKSRLLSDRFSAERPKGSFSTLEIQRTEQGDSAMYLCASSSGGGNYGYTFGSGTRLTVV.

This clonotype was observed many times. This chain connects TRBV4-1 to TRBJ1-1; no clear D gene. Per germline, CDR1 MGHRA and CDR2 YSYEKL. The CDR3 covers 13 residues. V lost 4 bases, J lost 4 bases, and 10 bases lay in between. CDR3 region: CASSLVKGTEAFF. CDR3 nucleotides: TGCGCCAGCAGCCTCGTTAAAGGCACTGAAGCTTTCTTT.

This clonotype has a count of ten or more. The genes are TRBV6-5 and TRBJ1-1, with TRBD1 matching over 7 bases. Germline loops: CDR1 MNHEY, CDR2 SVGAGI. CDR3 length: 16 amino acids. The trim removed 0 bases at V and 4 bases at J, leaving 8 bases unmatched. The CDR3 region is CASSYSEGAGVTEAFF. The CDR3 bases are TGTGCCAGCAGTTACTCTGAGGGGGCTGGGGTCACTGAAGCTTTCTTT.